The 7 T cell receptor beta chains reported below all come from one sample, sequenced in a study of cytomegalovirus exposure and HLA in healthy donors. It was with 60 Vbeta and 13 Jbeta primers that the PCR ran. Sequencing used immunoSEQ multiplex PCR; TCRdb keeps in-frame clones, though not all of them. The sample shows 90,000 to 150,000 clones, about 78% of them seen only once. The sequencing input was PBMCs. All receptors derive from a woman aged 40-49 years in good health and CMV-seropositive.

This rearrangement joins TRBV6-5 to TRBJ1-1; 8 bases are shared with TRBD1. The CDR3 is 13 residues long. J lost 4 bases, V lost 6 bases, and 4 bases had no gene match. Germline V gene sequence: CDR1 MNHEY, CDR2 SVGAGI. The chain's CDR3 is CASSPGQGTEAFF. The CDR3 DNA reads as TGTGCCAGCAGCCCCGGACAGGGCACTGAAGCTTTCTTT.

This chain uses TRBV4-1 with TRBJ1-2, with 12 bases fitting TRBD1. The germline V gene has CDR1 MGHRA and CDR2 YSYEKL. The V gene end was trimmed by 3 bases and the J gene end by 4 bases; junction bases not matched to a gene: 9. The CDR3 is 17 residues long. The CDR3 spells CASSQTGGTGGSYGYTF. The CDR3, as DNA: TGCGCCAGCAGCCAGACAGGGGGGACAGGGGGCTCCTATGGCTACACCTTC.

The chain employs TRBV29-1 and TRBJ2-7, with a weak D call TRBD1 (6 bases). The CDR3 is 12 amino acids. Germline CDR1 reads SQVTM; CDR2 reads ANQGSEA. Trimming stripped 4 bases from V and 2 bases from J, with 9 bases between. The CDR3 DNA reads as TGCAGCGTTGTACAGGGTCCCTACGAGCAGTACTTC. As protein: CSVVQGPYEQYF.

This clone was found a few times. The rearrangement uses TRBV5-8 and TRBJ1-5, with D uncertain. Germline loops: CDR1 SGHTS, CDR2 YDEGEE. The germline V and J ends were trimmed by 2 bases and 3 bases, with 6 bases remaining between them. The CDR3 runs 13 residues. The CDR3 nucleotides read TGTGCCAGCAGCTTAGCGTACAATCAGCCCCAGCATTTT. Protein product: CASSLAYNQPQHF.

The CDR3 DNA follows: TGTGCCAGCAGTTACGGGAGGGCAGGCTACACAGATACGCAGTATTTT. This encodes CASSYGRAGYTDTQYF. The chain employs TRBV6-5 and TRBJ2-3; 7 bases are a match to TRBD2. CDR1 and CDR2 from the germline V gene are MNHEY and SVGAGI. The J segment lost 2 bases and the V segment lost 2 bases, leaving 7 bases of the junction unmatched. The CDR3 runs 16 residues.

The chain is built from TRBV25-1 and TRBJ1-2; the match to TRBD1 covers 9 bases. In germline, CDR1 is MGHDK, CDR2 SYGVNS. The J segment lost 0 bases and the V segment lost 4 bases, leaving 0 bases of the junction unmatched. The length of the CDR3 is 14 residues. CDR3 sequence (DNA): TGTGCCAGCAGTGGACAGGGGGCTAACTATGGCTACACCTTC. Its protein product is CASSGQGANYGYTF.

This clone came up a few times. V gene TRBV18 combines with J gene TRBJ1-2; TRBD1 might be the D (5 bases). The CDR3 consists of 15 residues. Germline-derived CDR1 and CDR2 are KGHSH and LQKENI. V lost 1 base and J lost 3, with 12 bases in between. CDR3 region: CASSPLGGFDYGYTF. As DNA, the CDR3 is TGTGCCAGCTCACCACTGGGGGGATTCGACTATGGCTACACCTTC.